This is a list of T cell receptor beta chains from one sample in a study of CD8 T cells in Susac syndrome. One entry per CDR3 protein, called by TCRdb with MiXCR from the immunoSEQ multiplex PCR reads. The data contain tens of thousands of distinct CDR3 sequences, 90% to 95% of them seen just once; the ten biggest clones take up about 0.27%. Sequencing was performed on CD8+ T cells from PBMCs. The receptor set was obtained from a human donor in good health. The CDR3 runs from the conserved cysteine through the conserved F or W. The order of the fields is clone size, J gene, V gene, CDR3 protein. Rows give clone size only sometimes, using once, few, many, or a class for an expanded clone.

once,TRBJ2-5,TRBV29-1,CSVEGGPETQYF
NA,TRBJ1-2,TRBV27,CASSPGRIYGYTF
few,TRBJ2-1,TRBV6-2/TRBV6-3,CASSYREYNEQFF
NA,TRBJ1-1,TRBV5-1,CASSWTGNEAFF
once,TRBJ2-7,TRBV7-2,CASSPAGTGASYEQYF
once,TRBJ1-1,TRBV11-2,CASSQASFTEAFF
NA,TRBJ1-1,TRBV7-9,CASMGPSLNTEAFF
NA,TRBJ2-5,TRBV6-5,CASSYPSSSGGIKETQYF
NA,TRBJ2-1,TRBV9,CASSGDTNEQFF
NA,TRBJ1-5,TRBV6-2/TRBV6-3,CASSYSGTGGQPQHF
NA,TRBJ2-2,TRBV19,CASSILGQITGELFF
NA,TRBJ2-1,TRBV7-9,CATRWGGGANEQFF
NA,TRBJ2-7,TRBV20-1,CSARGQVNYPDPYEQYF
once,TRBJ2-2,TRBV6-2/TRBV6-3,CATTKTGELFF
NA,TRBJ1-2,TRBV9,CASRETGTYGYTF
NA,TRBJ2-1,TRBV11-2,CASSLGANEQFF
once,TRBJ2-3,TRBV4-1,CASSQEGATDTQYF
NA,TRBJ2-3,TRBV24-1,CATSEGFNTDTQCF
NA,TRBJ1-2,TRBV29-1,CSVLQGAGYTF
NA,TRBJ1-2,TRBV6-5,CASSYRAVHYGYTF
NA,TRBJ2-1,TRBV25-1,CASSEGSYTYNEQFF
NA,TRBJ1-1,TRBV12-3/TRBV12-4,CASIPWTGERNTEAFF
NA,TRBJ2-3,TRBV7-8,CASSPRTSGGAGTDTQYF
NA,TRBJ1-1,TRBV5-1,CASSLDQGTEAFF
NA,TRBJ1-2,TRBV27,CASHGWPGPTRGVYGYTF
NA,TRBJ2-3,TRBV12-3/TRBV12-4,CASSLAGGNTDTQYF
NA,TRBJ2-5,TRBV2,CASIRQGSQETQYF
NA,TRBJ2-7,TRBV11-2,CASTIETYEQYF
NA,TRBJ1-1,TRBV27,CASSPRQGGGAEAFF
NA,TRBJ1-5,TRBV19,CASSIAGTGNQPQHF
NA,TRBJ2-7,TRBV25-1,CASSEQGWYEQYF
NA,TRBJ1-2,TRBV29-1,CSVVIGPNYGYTF
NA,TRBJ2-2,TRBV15,CATRIDRGLSTGELFF
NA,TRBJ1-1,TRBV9,CASSVGRGRMNTEAFF
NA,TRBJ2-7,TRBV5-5,CASSLGRVPYEQYF
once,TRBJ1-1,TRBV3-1,CASSQIRGDANTEAFF
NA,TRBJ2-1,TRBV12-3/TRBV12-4,CASSLALNRGHFGEQFF
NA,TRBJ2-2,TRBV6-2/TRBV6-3,CASTYTGELFF
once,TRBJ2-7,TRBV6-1,CASSEAAVLSYEQYF
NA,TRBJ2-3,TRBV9,CASSRGGAPPYF
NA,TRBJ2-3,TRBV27,CASSLYPAGDTQYF
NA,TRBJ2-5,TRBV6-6,CASSRRGTPQETQYF
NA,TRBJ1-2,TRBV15,CATSRDRGHGYTF